The 11 T cell receptor beta chains below all came from one sample that was sequenced in a study of regulatory T cells in long-lasting Graves disease. Investigators prepared the TCR beta libraries by applying iRepertoire HTBI primers and Arm-PCR of CDR3 regions. A single record per CDR3 protein comes from TCRdb applying MiXCR to the multiplex PCR reads. Among 400,000 to 500,000 distinct CDR3 sequences listed, roughly 15% were seen once. Time point of the sample: newly diagnosed GD, antithyroid drugs for less than 3 months. PBMCs provided the RNA from which the TCR library was made. These data are also associated with another study on T cells in Graves' hyperthyroidism and ophthalmopathy.

The specimen was peripheral blood mononuclear cells (PBMCs), collected at new diagnosis, from a patient treated with antithyroid drugs. The origin of the receptors is a woman between 50 and 59 years old with Graves disease.

Concerning this clonotype itself: At one of its ends the junction is not consistent with the germline gene, which may arise from a read error. The CDR3 DNA reads as TGCGCCAGCAGCCCAGGCGGGAGTCCCTACAATGAGCAGTTCTTC. Translating gives CASSPGGSPYNEQFF. The V gene is TRBV13, the J gene TRBJ2-1; 7 bases agree with TRBD2. The CDR3 contains 15 residues. Germline-derived CDR1 and CDR2 are PRHDT and FYEKMQ (reference sequence).

This clonotype was found many times. The chain has TRBV7-2 and TRBJ2-7, with TRBD2 identical over 10 bases. The CDR3 loop spans 17 amino acids. Germline V gene sequence: CDR1 SGHTA, CDR2 FQGNSA. The V segment lost 1 base and the J segment 4 bases; nucleotides outside the gene matches: 10. As DNA, the CDR3 is TGTGCCAGCAGCTTAGGGGTGGCTAGCGGGAGCGGGTACGAGCAGTACTTC. It translates to CASSLGVASGSGYEQYF. The full variable domain, its missing parts supplied by reference TRBV7-2 and TRBJ2-7, is GAGVSQSPSNKVTEKGKDVELRCDPISGHTALYWYRQSLGQGLEFLIYFQGNSAPDKSGLPSDRFSAERTGGSVSTLTIQRTQQEDSAVYLCASSLGVASGSGYEQYFGPGTRLTVT.

This clonotype was observed a few times. This chain joins TRBV7-9 and TRBJ2-1; 11 bases are shared with TRBD2. This CDR3 region has 15 residues. J lost 10 bases, V lost 5 bases, and 10 bases had no gene match. The germline gives CDR1 SEHNR, CDR2 FQNEAQ (reference sequence). The CDR3 region has the DNA TGTGCCAGCAGCCCCCTAGCGGGGGGTAGGGAGGAGCAGTTCTTC. Translation: CASSPLAGGREEQFF.

This clonotype was detected ten times or more. The chain couples TRBV7-9 to TRBJ1-2, with TRBD1 matching over 10 bases. Germline CDR1 is SEHNR and CDR2 is FQNEAQ (reference sequence). The CDR3 contains 14 residues. The trim removed 6 bases at V and 4 bases at J, leaving 5 bases unmatched. The CDR3 spells CASRPGTGAYGYTF. CDR3 nucleotide sequence: TGTGCCAGCAGACCCGGGACAGGGGCCTATGGCTACACCTTC.

This clonotype turned up a few times. One junction end disagrees with the germline gene, perhaps due to a read error. V is TRBV24-1 and J is TRBJ2-3; 11 bases map to TRBD2. Germline V lookup: CDR1 KGHDR, CDR2 SFDVKD. CDR3 size: 17 residues. CDR3 in amino acids: CATSDPPTSGSTDTQCF. The CDR3 DNA follows: TGTGCCACCAGTGATCCGCCAACTAGCGGGAGCACAGATACGCAGTGTTTT.

This clonotype was detected only a few times. J is TRBJ1-2 and V is TRBV14; weak D call: TRBD1 (6 bases). The V and J ends lost 3 bases and 5 bases respectively, with 13 bases between them. This CDR3 spans 14 amino acids. Looked up from germline, CDR1 is SGHDN and CDR2 is FVKESK. For the CDR3, the DNA is TGTGCCAGCAGCCATTCGGACAGTCGGTATGGCTACACCTTC. Translation gives CASSHSDSRYGYTF. Full variable domain (outside the CDR3, taken from reference TRBV14 and TRBJ1-2): EAGVTQFPSHSVIEKGQTVTLRCDPISGHDNLYWYRRVMGKEIKFLLHFVKESKQDESGMPNNRFLAERTGGTYSTLKVQPAELEDSGVYFCASSHSDSRYGYTFGSGTRLTVV.

There are many counts of this clonotype. V is TRBV27 and J is TRBJ2-1, with D unresolved. Trimming shortened V by 3 bases and J by 0 bases, and 9 bases separated the two germline ends. This CDR3 has 15 residues. The V gene's germline CDR1 is MNHEY and CDR2 SMNVEV (reference sequence). CDR3 sequence: CASSFRPDSYNEQFF. The CDR3 DNA sequence: TGTGCCAGCAGTTTTAGGCCTGACTCCTACAATGAGCAGTTCTTC.

The rearrangement links TRBV13 to TRBJ1-4, with D possibly being TRBD1 (5 bases). V lost 3 bases to trimming and J lost 4 bases, with 18 bases between them. Germline CDR1 reads PRHDT; CDR2 reads FYEKMQ (reference sequence). The CDR3 is made up of 17 amino acids. The chain's CDR3 is CASSFGANRGYNEKLFF. The CDR3 region has the DNA TGTGCCAGCAGCTTTGGGGCCAATCGCGGTTATAATGAAAAACTGTTTTTT.

Ten or more counts support this clonotype. The chain carries TRBV20-1 and TRBJ2-3; 7 nucleotides align to TRBD1. Germline V CDR1 and CDR2: DFQATT, SNEGSKA (reference sequence). This CDR3 region has 14 residues. Germline trimming cut 7 bases from V and 6 bases from J; bases unmatched to any gene: 13. CDR3 nucleotide sequence: TGCAGTGTCCCGGACAGGTGGTATGCGGATACGCAGTATTTT. It is translated as CSVPDRWYADTQYF.

About this clonotype itself: With a much larger clone just one base away, this may be a read error. The chain couples TRBV28 to TRBJ2-1; the match to TRBD1 covers 7 bases. V trimming: 6 bases; J trimming: 5 bases; junction bases outside the gene matches: 10. Germline V gene data show CDR1 as MDHEN and CDR2 as SYDVKM. This CDR3 has 15 amino acids. In DNA form, the CDR3 reads TGTGCCAGCAGCGCTCTGGGACAGTTCAACAATGAGCAGTTCTTC. It encodes CASSALGQFNNEQFF.

Of note for this clonotype: A much more abundant neighbour one base away suggests this may be a read error. The chain has TRBV20-1 and TRBJ2-1, with 7 bases matching TRBD1. The J call may not be correct, given that the DNA end is closer to TRBJ2-5. The V gene's germline CDR1 is DFQATT and CDR2 SNEGSKA (reference sequence). There are 14 residues in the CDR3. The CDR3 DNA reads as TGCAGTGCTACCCCCGGGACAGCCCAAGAGACCCAGTACTTC. Translated, it gives CSATPGTAQETQYF.